This entry describes one T cell receptor beta chain. This sample's time point: baseline pretreatment blood. Indicated treatment: 15 Gy SBRT to primary tumor, nephrectomy 4 weeks later. Per the germline V gene, CDR1 is SGHTS and CDR2 is YDEGEE. CDR3 length: 15 amino acids. V was trimmed by 0 bases and J by 1 base, leaving 10 bases between them. The method was immunoSEQ multiplex PCR; TCRdb's version includes in-frame clones alone and lacks a portion of them. The sample has 95,000 to 150,000 clones; approximately 78% are singletons. This entry comes from a study of radiation and T cells in renal cell carcinoma.

The genes are TRBV5-8 and TRBJ1-1, with D perhaps TRBD1 (6 bases). The sequence derives from a woman aged 55-69 years with renal cell carcinoma. The source material was blood, sampled from a patient whose treatment included radiotherapy and nephrectomy. The CDR3 protein is CASSLVGAWNTEAFF. In nucleotides, the CDR3 is TGTGCCAGCAGCTTGGTGGGGGCCTGGAACACTGAAGCTTTCTTT. Full variable domain (remainder filled in from reference TRBV5-8 and TRBJ1-1): EAGVTQSPTHLIKTRGQQATLRCSPISGHTSVYWYQQALGLGLQFLLWYDEGEERNRGNFPPRFSGRQFPNYSSELNVNALELEDSALYLCASSLVGAWNTEAFFGQGTRLTVV.